The 5 T cell receptor beta chains listed next were all sequenced from one sample in a study of radiotherapy plus CTLA-4 blockade in lung cancer. Sequenced by immunoSEQ multiplex PCR; TCRdb stores in-frame clones only, minus some. Seen here are tens of thousands of clones, over 70% observed once, and the top ten hold 8.5% to 9%. The sequenced sample was peripheral blood, obtained from a patient treated with radiotherapy plus ipilimumab. Source of these receptors: a human donor with non-small cell lung cancer who had stable disease on radiotherapy plus ipilimumab.

This clone was seen a few times. The chain uses TRBV7-3 and TRBJ2-3; no reliable D call. Germline loops: CDR1 SGHTA, CDR2 FQGTGA. The CDR3 is 13 amino acids. V was cut by 4 bases and J by 2 bases, with 7 bases left in between. CDR3: CASSSSPTDTQYF. CDR3 DNA sequence: TGTGCCAGCAGCTCATCCCCCACAGATACGCAGTATTTT. The complete variable domain, with remaining parts taken from reference TRBV7-3 and TRBJ2-3, reads GAGVSQTPSNKVTEKGKYVELRCDPISGHTALYWYRQSLGQGPEFLIYFQGTGAADDSGLPNDRFFAVRPEGSVSTLKIQRTERGDSAVYLCASSSSPTDTQYFGPGTRLTVL.

The chain links TRBV30 to TRBJ1-5, with unresolved D. The CDR3 sequence is 16 residues long. Trimming left V 0 bases short and J 1 base short, with 13 bases between. The germline V gene has CDR1 GTSNPN and CDR2 SVGIG (reference sequence). The CDR3 nucleotides read TGTGCCTGGAGTGTACCGGGAGCAGTCAGCAATCAGCCCCAGCATTTT. Encoded protein: CAWSVPGAVSNQPQHF.

The V call is TRBV10-3, the J call TRBJ2-7; 11 bases map to TRBD1. The length of the CDR3 is 14 residues. The germline V gene has CDR1 ENHRY and CDR2 SYGVKD. With V trimmed by 7 bases and J by 3 bases, 5 bases remained unmatched. CDR3 amino acids: CAIKAGTGGYEQYF. CDR3 sequence (DNA): TGTGCCATCAAAGCCGGGACAGGGGGCTACGAGCAGTACTTC.

This clone was found a few times. The chain joins TRBV10-3 to TRBJ1-3; 8 positions agree with TRBD1. CDR1 and CDR2 (germline): ENHRY, SYGVKD. The CDR3 covers 13 residues. The junction had 3 bases not matched to a gene; V was cut back by 10 bases and J by 1 base. CDR3 bases: TGTGCCACCTGGACAGGGTCTGGAAACACCATATATTTT. This sequence encodes CATWTGSGNTIYF.

This rearrangement joins TRBV10-3 to TRBJ2-3; 8 nucleotides match TRBD1. This CDR3 is built from 16 residues. With 3 bases clipped from V and 3 bases from J, the junction kept 8 bases outside the gene matches. Germline values: CDR1 ENHRY, CDR2 SYGVKD. The CDR3 DNA sequence: TGTGCCATCAGTGATGTGGTAACAGGGGGAACAGATACGCAGTATTTT. Translating gives CAISDVVTGGTDTQYF.